Each of the 23 T cell receptor beta chains below was sequenced from the same sample in a study of control samples from healthy donors and cancer patients. Method: immunoSEQ multiplex PCR; TCRdb's copy keeps in-frame clones and lacks some. The data show 45,000 to 60,000 clones, with approximately 86% seen just once and more than 13% held by the top ten. The sequenced sample consisted of PBMCs. The receptors derive from a man aged 60 to 75 with head and neck cancer.

This clone showed up just once. The chain has TRBV7-8 and TRBJ2-5, with 7 nucleotides matching TRBD1. This CDR3 contains 15 residues. Trimming cost V 5 bases and J 5 bases; bases outside gene matches: 11. The germline V gene encodes CDR1 SGHVS and CDR2 FQNEAQ. The DNA for the CDR3 is TGTGCCAGCAGCAACTCGACAGGGCTCAGGGAGACCCAGTACTTC. This sequence encodes CASSNSTGLRETQYF.

This chain joins TRBV14 and TRBJ2-2; TRBD1 or TRBD2 may be the D gene (5 bases each). From germline, CDR1 is SGHDN and CDR2 FVKESK. Trimming cost V 5 bases and J 3 bases, with 7 bases left between them. The length of the CDR3 is 13 residues. This CDR3 is CASSGTYTGELFF. The CDR3 DNA is TGTGCCAGCAGCGGGACCTACACCGGGGAGCTGTTTTTT.

This chain uses TRBV28 with TRBJ1-5; TRBD1 matches 8 bases. Germline loops: CDR1 MDHEN, CDR2 SYDVKM. The CDR3 is made up of 16 amino acids. The V and J ends lost 6 bases and 3 bases, in that order; junction bases with no gene match: 10. The CDR3 region is CASRLIQGANNQPQHF. The DNA for the CDR3 is TGTGCCAGCAGACTTATCCAGGGGGCGAACAATCAGCCCCAGCATTTT.

CDR3 amino acids: CASSLMPERHQPQHF. The CDR3, as DNA: TGTGCCAGCAGCTTAATGCCAGAACGCCATCAGCCCCAGCATTTT. V and J are TRBV7-2 and TRBJ1-5; D uncertain. The length of the CDR3 is 15 residues. Trimming removed 2 bases from V and 5 bases from J, with 13 bases in between. Germline CDR1 is SGHTA and CDR2 is FQGNSA. Filled out from reference TRBV7-2 and TRBJ1-5, the complete variable domain reads GAGVSQSPSNKVTEKGKDVELRCDPISGHTALYWYRQSLGQGLEFLIYFQGNSAPDKSGLPSDRFSAERTGGSVSTLTIQRTQQEDSAVYLCASSLMPERHQPQHFGDGTRLSIL.

The chain links TRBV29-1 to TRBJ2-1, with 10 bases aligning to TRBD2. Per germline, CDR1 SQVTM and CDR2 ANQGSEA. Losses at the gene ends were 6 bases for V and 2 bases for J; bases not matched to a gene: 1. The CDR3 is 13 residues long. The CDR3 here is CSVTSGAYNEQFF. CDR3 sequence (DNA): TGCAGCGTAACTAGCGGGGCCTACAATGAGCAGTTCTTC.

The chain uses TRBV4-2 and TRBJ2-3; TRBD2 matches at 13 bases. Germline-derived CDR1 and CDR2 are LGHNA and YNFKEQ. V dropped 3 bases and J dropped 4; count of bases not matched to a gene: 4. This CDR3 has 16 amino acids. Written as DNA, the CDR3 is TGTGCCAGCAGCCAGATTACTAGCGGGGGGGCAGATACGCAGTATTTT. The encoded protein is CASSQITSGGADTQYF.

The chain couples TRBV7-6 to TRBJ2-3; TRBD2 matches at 7 bases. Trimming took 6 bases from V and 0 from J; bases not matched to a gene: 6. The CDR3 loop spans 15 amino acids. In germline, CDR1 is SGHVS, CDR2 FNYEAQ. CDR3 nucleotide sequence: TGTGCCAGCAGTACTCTAGCGGCTAGCACAGATACGCAGTATTTT. Its translation: CASSTLAASTDTQYF.

The V call is TRBV5-6, the J call TRBJ2-7; 8 bases fit TRBD2. With V trimmed by 4 bases and J by 3 bases, 9 bases remained unmatched. Germline CDR1 is SGHDT and CDR2 is YYEEEE. The CDR3 has 15 residues. The CDR3 here is CASSLVSGAIYEQYF. CDR3 DNA sequence: TGTGCCAGCAGCCTCGTTAGCGGGGCGATCTACGAGCAGTACTTC. Full variable domain (remainder filled in from reference TRBV5-6 and TRBJ2-7): DAGVTQSPTHLIKTRGQQVTLRCSPKSGHDTVSWYQQALGQGPQFIFQYYEEEERQRGNFPDRFSGHQFPNYSSELNVNALLLGDSALYLCASSLVSGAIYEQYFGPGTRLTVT.

This sequence joins TRBV7-3 and TRBJ2-3; 10 positions match TRBD1. From germline, CDR1 is SGHTA and CDR2 FQGTGA. The CDR3 length is 14 residues. V shed 5 bases, J shed 4 bases, and the junction held 3 bases outside the gene matches. CDR3 protein: CASSLDRGSDTQYF. CDR3 coding DNA: TGTGCCAGCAGCCTGGACAGGGGGTCAGATACGCAGTATTTT.

The chain combines TRBV7-3 with TRBJ2-5, with 7 bases identical to TRBD1. Germline CDR1 SGHTA, CDR2 FQGTGA. V was pared by 5 bases and J by 4 bases, with 7 bases of the junction left unmatched. This CDR3 spans 14 amino acids. As DNA, the CDR3 is TGTGCCAGCAGCCAACAGGGGTTTGGAGAGACCCAGTACTTC. Residues: CASSQQGFGETQYF.

The chain couples TRBV30 to TRBJ2-2; D call uncertain. CDR1 and CDR2 (germline): GTSNPN, SVGIG (reference sequence). The CDR3 covers 14 residues. V was pared by 0 bases and J by 5 bases, with 10 bases between. CDR3 in amino acids: CAWSVTHLTGELFF. The CDR3 DNA reads as TGTGCCTGGAGTGTAACGCACCTGACCGGGGAGCTGTTTTTT.

This chain uses TRBV6-1 with TRBJ1-5; D may be TRBD1 (5 bases). Germline V gene data show CDR1 as MNHNS and CDR2 as SASEGT. Trimming cost V 0 bases and J 16 bases, with 16 bases left between them. This CDR3 contains 13 residues. As DNA, the CDR3 is TGTGCCAGCAGTGAAGCGCTCCGGGACGTTTTCCATTTT. Its protein is CASSEALRDVFHF.

The chain joins TRBV12-1 to TRBJ2-1; TRBD2 reflects the table's D call only, with no check against the DNA. TRBV12-1 is an annotated pseudogene. This CDR3 has 16 amino acids. The CDR3 nucleotides read TGTGCCAGCAGCTTTAATAGCGGGAGGGCCCACAATGAGCAGTTCTTC. Protein sequence: CASSFNSGRAHNEQFF.

The V call is TRBV7-8, the J call TRBJ2-7, with D hard to call. The CDR3 extends over 13 amino acids. Between the trimmed V and J ends, which lost 1 base and 4 bases, there was a span of 8 bases. Germline-derived CDR1 and CDR2 are SGHVS and FQNEAQ. The CDR3 protein is CASSLVGLYEQYF. DNA of the CDR3: TGTGCCAGCAGCTTAGTAGGTCTTTACGAGCAGTACTTC. Filled out from reference TRBV7-8 and TRBJ2-7, the complete variable domain reads GAGVSQSPRYKVAKRGQDVALRCDPISGHVSLFWYQQALGQGPEFLTYFQNEAQLDKSGLPSDRFFAERPEGSVSTLKIQRTQQEDSAVYLCASSLVGLYEQYFGPGTRLTVT.

The J gene is TRBJ2-7, the V gene TRBV2, with D possibly TRBD1 on 6 matching bases. The V end lost 6 bases, the J end lost 3 bases, and 15 bases lay between the germline ends. Germline V gene data show CDR1 as SNHLY and CDR2 as FYNNEI. The CDR3 consists of 14 residues. CDR3 loop: CASRRTDLLYEQYF. CDR3 sequence (DNA): TGTGCCAGCAGGAGGACAGACCTTCTCTACGAGCAGTACTTC.

V usage is TRBV28 and J usage is TRBJ1-1; no clear D. This CDR3 comprises 12 residues. Germline lookup yields CDR1 MDHEN and CDR2 SYDVKM. Trimming stripped 6 bases from V and 4 bases from J, with 9 bases between. As DNA, the CDR3 is TGTGCCAGCAGCCGGCCGGTCACTGAAGCTTTCTTT. Translation gives CASSRPVTEAFF.

This clone was counted once. The chain carries TRBV4-3 and TRBJ2-7; TRBD2 matches at 11 bases. In germline, CDR1 is LGHNA, CDR2 YSLEER. The V segment lost 0 bases and the J segment 3 bases; nucleotides outside the gene matches: 10. This CDR3 contains 18 residues. CDR3 nucleotide sequence: TGCGCCAGCAGCCAAGATCATAGCGGGGGGGCGAGGAGCTACGAGCAGTACTTC. Translated, it gives CASSQDHSGGARSYEQYF.

The rearrangement uses TRBV27 and TRBJ2-7; 11 nucleotides agree with TRBD2. After removal of 5 bases from V and 1 base from J, the junction contained 1 base not matched to a gene. The CDR3 spans 14 residues. Germline-derived CDR1 and CDR2 are MNHEY and SMNVEV (reference sequence). CDR3: CASSRLAGSYEQYF. The DNA of the CDR3 is TGTGCCAGCAGTCGACTAGCGGGGTCCTACGAGCAGTACTTC.

This chain joins TRBV29-1 and TRBJ2-7; TRBD1 agrees at 8 bases. The J segment lost 6 bases and the V segment lost 4 bases, leaving 8 bases of the junction unmatched. Germline values: CDR1 SQVTM, CDR2 ANQGSEA. The CDR3 loop spans 13 amino acids. This CDR3 reads CSVAGTGFGEQYF. Here the CDR3 DNA reads TGCAGCGTTGCGGGGACAGGTTTCGGCGAGCAGTACTTC.

This clone occurred once. The rearrangement uses TRBV5-1 and TRBJ2-5; 10 bases map to TRBD2. CDR1 is SGHRS, CDR2 YFSETQ, per germline. The V and J ends lost 4 bases and 2 bases, in that order; junction bases with no gene match: 8. The CDR3 is made up of 16 amino acids. The CDR3 region is CASSPGGSGGQETQYF. The CDR3 DNA follows: TGCGCCAGCAGCCCCGGTGGTAGCGGGGGGCAAGAGACCCAGTACTTC.

The chain employs TRBV5-8 and TRBJ2-3, with D possibly matching TRBD1 (6 bases). V was cut by 4 bases and J by 4 bases, with 16 bases left in between. CDR1 and CDR2 (germline): SGHTS, YDEGEE. The CDR3 has 15 residues. The CDR3 DNA reads as TGTGCCAGCAGCAAGGGACAAAAGTCGGCAGATACGCAGTATTTT. Its protein is CASSKGQKSADTQYF. The whole variable domain, filled in from reference TRBV5-8 and TRBJ2-3, reads EAGVTQSPTHLIKTRGQQATLRCSPISGHTSVYWYQQALGLGLQFLLWYDEGEERNRGNFPPRFSGRQFPNYSSELNVNALELEDSALYLCASSKGQKSADTQYFGPGTRLTVL.

With regard to this clone: Other DNA sequences in the same sample also yield this CDR3. J is TRBJ2-1 and V is TRBV7-9; D unclear. The CDR3 length is 15 residues. CDR1 and CDR2 from the germline V gene are SEHNR and FQNEAQ (reference sequence). Between the trimmed V and J ends, which lost 1 base and 0 bases, there was a span of 7 bases. This chain's CDR3 is CASSLGGGSYNEQFF. For the CDR3, the DNA is TGTGCCAGCAGCTTAGGAGGTGGCTCCTACAATGAGCAGTTCTTC.

The chain combines TRBV6-5 with TRBJ1-5, with D uncertain. Germline V lookup: CDR1 MNHEY, CDR2 SVGAGI. Trimming removed 2 bases at V and 7 bases at J, with 12 bases between. This CDR3 contains 14 residues. The CDR3 here is CASSYRVTRQPQHF. Written as DNA, the CDR3 is TGTGCCAGCAGTTACAGGGTTACGAGGCAGCCCCAGCATTTT.